One sample yielded the 19 T cell receptor beta chains listed below, sequenced in a study of T cell changes during pregnancy in multiple sclerosis. Only in-frame clones appear in the TCRdb table, and some are missing; sequencing was by immunoSEQ multiplex PCR. The profile shows roughly 60,000 clones, 80% to 95% of them singletons. Specimen: peripheral blood, collected in the second trimester of pregnancy. The receptors originated from a female donor with multiple sclerosis, enrolled in a pregnancy study.

The chain recombines TRBV19 with TRBJ2-5, with 9 bases fitting TRBD1. V shed 7 bases and J 5 bases; nucleotides not matched to a gene: 11. Germline CDR1 LNHDA, CDR2 SQIVND (reference sequence). The CDR3 extends over 15 amino acids. CDR3 DNA: TGTGCCAGTATGGGGACAGGGTGGAATTTGGAGACCCAGTACTTC. Translated: CASMGTGWNLETQYF.

The genes are TRBV21-1 and TRBJ1-1; TRBD1, the D gene given by the table, was not confirmed from the DNA. TRBV21-1 is deemed a pseudogene. CDR3 length equals 14 residues. CDR3 loop: CASSIYGQNTEAFF. Here the CDR3 DNA reads TGTGCCAGCAGCATCTACGGACAGAACACTGAAGCTTTCTTT.

This clone was recorded a few times. The rearrangement uses TRBV4-3 and TRBJ2-2; D is undetermined. CDR3 size: 15 residues. Germline CDR1 LGHNA, CDR2 YSLEER. V was shortened by 3 bases and J by 1 base, with 9 bases between the two germline ends. CDR3 sequence reads: CASSQRYLNTGELFF. DNA of the CDR3: TGCGCCAGCAGCCAGCGATACTTGAACACCGGGGAGCTGTTTTTT.

This chain links TRBV9 with TRBJ2-2; 12 bases agree with TRBD2. The CDR3 covers 16 residues. Unmatched junction bases numbered 11, after V lost 6 bases and J lost 8 bases. The germline gives CDR1 SGDLS, CDR2 YYNGEE. The CDR3 nucleotides read TGTGCCAGCACCGAACAGACTAGCGGGGGCAGGGGGGAGCTGTTTTTT. This gives the protein CASTEQTSGGRGELFF.

The chain recombines TRBV19 with TRBJ2-5; 11 bases are shared with TRBD2. CDR3 size: 18 residues. Germline CDR1 is LNHDA and CDR2 is SQIVND (reference sequence). J gave up 7 bases and V 4 bases, and 17 bases lay outside the gene matches. In nucleotides, the CDR3 is TGTGCCAGTAGTACTCCTTTCGGGGTAGCGGGAGGGCACGGGACCCAGTACTTC. Protein sequence: CASSTPFGVAGGHGTQYF.

The rearrangement links TRBV7-3 to TRBJ2-7; D unresolved. The CDR3 is made up of 13 amino acids. Trimming left V 8 bases short and J 5 bases short, with 16 bases between. CDR1 and CDR2 (germline): SGHTA, FQGTGA. CDR3 loop: CASSSAGFDEQYF. In DNA, the CDR3 is TGTGCCAGCTCCTCGGCCGGGTTTGACGAGCAGTACTTC.

This chain links TRBV27 with TRBJ2-6, with TRBD2 as a possible D gene (5 bases). Trimming pared 7 bases from V and 11 bases from J, leaving 21 bases between. The CDR3 spans 15 residues. In germline, CDR1 is MNHEY, CDR2 SMNVEV (reference sequence). The CDR3 region has the DNA TGTGCCAGCAAGGATCGGGGTTTGACCTCTTACGTCCTGACTTTC. This sequence encodes CASKDRGLTSYVLTF.

The CDR3 DNA is TGTGCCAGCAGTGAGGACAGGGGGCGCACCGGGGAGCTGTTTTTT. Its protein is CASSEDRGRTGELFF. The V and J genes are TRBV2 and TRBJ2-2; 11 bases line up with TRBD1. The CDR3 extends over 15 amino acids. J was trimmed by 4 bases and V by 3 bases; bases with no gene match: 1. CDR1 is SNHLY, CDR2 FYNNEI, per germline.

This clone was seen once. V is TRBV5-1 and J is TRBJ2-7, with 9 bases identical to TRBD2. J was trimmed by 2 bases and V by 0 bases; bases with no gene match: 3. The CDR3 totals 15 residues. Germline V lookup: CDR1 SGHRS, CDR2 YFSETQ. CDR3 loop: CASSLGASGAYEQYF. DNA for the CDR3: TGCGCCAGCAGCTTGGGGGCTAGCGGGGCCTACGAGCAGTACTTC. Full variable domain (rest looked up from reference TRBV5-1 and TRBJ2-7): KAGVTQTPRYLIKTRGQQVTLSCSPISGHRSVSWYQQTPGQGLQFLFEYFSETQRNKGNFPGRFSGRQFSNSRSEMNVSTLELGDSALYLCASSLGASGAYEQYFGPGTRLTVT.

V gene TRBV6-5 combines with J gene TRBJ1-5; D is perhaps TRBD1 (6 bases). Per germline, CDR1 MNHEY and CDR2 SVGAGI. The CDR3 loop spans 13 amino acids. Trimming took off 6 bases at V and 7 bases at J, with 13 bases between the two ends. CDR3 coding DNA: TGTGCCAGCAGCGGGGGGCTTCGGCAGCCCCAGCATTTT. It encodes CASSGGLRQPQHF.

V is TRBV28 and J is TRBJ1-6; D is perhaps TRBD1 (6 bases). The CDR3 totals 12 residues. Germline loops: CDR1 MDHEN, CDR2 SYDVKM. V lost 7 bases and J 8 bases, leaving 9 bases between the germline ends. This chain's CDR3 is CASNTGYSPLHF. The CDR3 nucleotides are TGTGCCAGCAACACAGGGTATTCACCCCTCCACTTT.

V gene TRBV2 combines with J gene TRBJ1-5; no firm D call. CDR3 length: 15 residues. Germline CDR1 SNHLY, CDR2 FYNNEI. Trimming left V 6 bases short and J 0 bases short, with 12 bases between. The CDR3 region is CASRRDTHSNQPQHF. In DNA form, the CDR3 reads TGTGCCAGCAGGCGAGACACACATAGCAATCAGCCCCAGCATTTT.

This clone was picked up one time. This chain links TRBV30 with TRBJ2-5; tentative D call: TRBD2 (6 bases). The CDR3 is 15 amino acids. Germline V gene data show CDR1 as GTSNPN and CDR2 as SVGIG (reference sequence). The V and J ends lost 5 bases and 5 bases respectively, with 21 bases between them. The CDR3 nucleotides are TGTGCCTGGGGCCTCGGGGGACCTTCTTATGAGACCCAGTACTTC. Its protein is CAWGLGGPSYETQYF.

CDR3 residues: CASSWSSGTSTDTQYF. The CDR3 region has the DNA TGTGCCAGCAGTTGGTCTAGCGGGACTAGCACAGATACGCAGTATTTT. The chain links TRBV27 to TRBJ2-3; 9 bases are a match to TRBD2. This CDR3 has 16 residues. Germline CDR1 and CDR2: MNHEY and SMNVEV (reference sequence). With V trimmed by 4 bases and J by 0 bases, 5 bases remained unmatched.

This chain connects TRBV6-1 to TRBJ2-7; TRBD2 matches at 7 bases. The CDR3 consists of 15 residues. V gave up 5 bases and J gave up 5 bases; unmatched junction bases: 12. The germline gives CDR1 MNHNS, CDR2 SASEGT. The CDR3 here is CASSPQAGAGDEQYF. In nucleotides, the CDR3 is TGTGCCAGCAGTCCTCAGGCGGGTGCGGGAGACGAGCAGTACTTC.

V and J are TRBV7-9 and TRBJ1-4; D call uncertain. The CDR3 is made up of 13 amino acids. V gave up 4 bases and J gave up 7 bases, with 10 bases separating them. Germline CDR1 reads SEHNR; CDR2 reads FQNEAQ (reference sequence). The CDR3, as DNA: TGTGCCAGCAGCTCCTATAGCGGTGAAAAACTGTTTTTT. Translation: CASSSYSGEKLFF.

The V and J genes are TRBV4-1 and TRBJ1-4, with 8 bases matching TRBD1. The CDR3 contains 16 residues. Trimming removed 2 bases from V and 8 bases from J; junction bases left unmatched: 10. Germline values: CDR1 MGHRA, CDR2 YSYEKL. Here the CDR3 reads CASSQTAGGALEKLFF. CDR3 bases: TGCGCCAGCAGCCAAACCGCAGGGGGCGCCTTGGAAAAACTGTTTTTT.

This rearrangement joins TRBV12-5 to TRBJ1-1; 8 nucleotides match TRBD1. CDR3 length: 18 residues. The trim removed 0 bases at V and 1 base at J, leaving 10 bases unmatched. Germline V gene sequence: CDR1 LGHNT, CDR2 FRNRAP. For the CDR3, the DNA is TGTGCTAGTGGTTTGGTACGGGACAGGAGACCCTCGAACACTGAAGCTTTCTTT. Residues: CASGLVRDRRPSNTEAFF.

This rearrangement joins TRBV9 to TRBJ2-1; 14 nucleotides match TRBD2. Losses at the gene ends were 0 bases for V and 8 bases for J; bases not matched to a gene: 7. Looked up from germline, CDR1 is SGDLS and CDR2 is YYNGEE. The CDR3 extends over 17 amino acids. CDR3 DNA sequence: TGTGCCAGCAGCGTAGACCCAGGGACTAGCGGGAGACATGAGCAGTTCTTC. Translating it yields CASSVDPGTSGRHEQFF.